The 28 T cell receptor beta chains below come from one sample, sequenced in a study of T cell responses to AZD1222 COVID-19 vaccine. Clones were sequenced by immunoSEQ multiplex PCR, and TCRdb holds only the in-frame ones, with some missing. Among around 120,000 clones listed, more than 85% were seen once. The sample was peripheral blood, taken on day 0 of AZD1222 vaccination. The receptor source for this set is an adult in good health.

The gene calls are TRBV5-4 and TRBJ2-1, with D possibly being TRBD1 or TRBD2 (6 bases each). The ends were cut back, 0 bases at V and 1 base at J, with 8 bases in the middle. Germline V gene lookup returns CDR1 SGHNT and CDR2 YYREEE (reference sequence). The CDR3 runs 15 residues. In DNA, the CDR3 is TGTGCCAGCAGCTTGGAGGGGGGATCCTACAATGAGCAGTTCTTC. It yields the protein CASSLEGGSYNEQFF.

This sequence joins TRBV7-2 and TRBJ2-7; the D call may be TRBD1 or TRBD2 (5 bases each). The CDR3 extends over 15 amino acids. The germline CDR1 and CDR2 sequences are SGHTA and FQGNSA. The germline V and J ends were trimmed by 5 bases and 3 bases, with 17 bases remaining between them. DNA of the CDR3: TGTGCCAGCAGCCCCGGGGCAGGCGCCTTCTACGAGCAGTACTTC. This codes for CASSPGAGAFYEQYF.

CDR3 DNA sequence: TGTGCCACGGGGTATTCCAGGGCCGAAGCTTTCTTT. Encoded protein: CATGYSRAEAFF. The chain is built from TRBV27 and TRBJ1-1, with D possibly TRBD1 on 5 matching bases. Trimming took off 10 bases at V and 8 bases at J, with 17 bases between the two ends. From germline, CDR1 is MNHEY and CDR2 SMNVEV (reference sequence). The CDR3 is 12 amino acids.

This clone showed up just once. The rearrangement joins TRBV5-4 to TRBJ2-1; weak D call: TRBD1 (8 bases). CDR3 length equals 18 residues. V was pared by 3 bases and J by 0 bases, with 19 bases between. Germline V CDR1 and CDR2: SGHNT, YYREEE (reference sequence). For the CDR3, the DNA is TGTGCCAGCAGCTACGGATTACAGGGGGGGAGCTCCTACAATGAGCAGTTCTTC. Its protein product is CASSYGLQGGSSYNEQFF.

The rearrangement links TRBV5-1 to TRBJ2-7; D not resolved. Trimming removed 2 bases at V and 0 bases at J, with 12 bases between. Germline V CDR1 and CDR2: SGHRS, YFSETQ. This CDR3 has 15 residues. In DNA form, the CDR3 reads TGCGCCAGCAGCTTTAGTCGCCAGAGCTCCTACGAGCAGTACTTC. As protein: CASSFSRQSSYEQYF.

The J gene is TRBJ1-1, the V gene TRBV4-3; 10 bases map to TRBD1. The CDR3 has 14 amino acids. With 3 bases clipped from V and 4 bases from J, the junction kept 2 bases outside the gene matches. Germline-derived CDR1 and CDR2 are LGHNA and YSLEER. CDR3 coding DNA: TGCGCCAGCAGCCAGGGACAGGGGAGCACTGAAGCTTTCTTT. It yields the protein CASSQGQGSTEAFF.

This clone was recorded once. The chain uses TRBV5-8 and TRBJ1-2; D gene uncertain. Germline CDR1 is SGHTS and CDR2 is YDEGEE. The CDR3 totals 15 residues. Trimming pared 4 bases from V and 4 bases from J, leaving 17 bases between. The CDR3 nucleotides read TGTGCCAGCAGCCAGCTTCGGGTGGACCTCTATGGCTACACCTTC. Amino acid sequence: CASSQLRVDLYGYTF. The variable domain in full, with the rest retrieved from reference TRBV5-8 and TRBJ1-2, is EAGVTQSPTHLIKTRGQQATLRCSPISGHTSVYWYQQALGLGLQFLLWYDEGEERNRGNFPPRFSGRQFPNYSSELNVNALELEDSALYLCASSQLRVDLYGYTFGSGTRLTVV.

This chain connects TRBV7-3 to TRBJ2-2; D perhaps matches TRBD2 (5 bases). Trimming took 6 bases from V and 4 from J, leaving 18 bases between them. Germline CDR1 reads SGHTA; CDR2 reads FQGTGA. CDR3 length: 16 amino acids. CDR3 sequence (DNA): TGTGCCAGCAGTCGAATACCCAATGCGGGCACCGGGGAGCTGTTTTTT. Translated: CASSRIPNAGTGELFF.

In this sample, this clone turned up once. This chain joins TRBV6-5 and TRBJ2-7, with TRBD1 matching 7 bases. Trimming removed 6 bases from V and 2 bases from J; junction bases left unmatched: 10. CDR1 is MNHEY, CDR2 SVGAGI, per germline. This CDR3 comprises 15 residues. The CDR3, as DNA: TGTGCCAGCAGCCGTAAAGGACAGGCCACCTACGAGCAGTACTTC. Encoded protein: CASSRKGQATYEQYF.

The chain recombines TRBV19 with TRBJ1-5; D is perhaps TRBD1 (5 bases). The CDR3 totals 16 residues. CDR1 is LNHDA, CDR2 SQIVND, per germline (reference sequence). Trimming left V 7 bases short and J 2 bases short, with 18 bases between. CDR3 sequence: CASIGGAGFGNQPQHF. CDR3 DNA: TGTGCCAGTATAGGAGGGGCAGGATTTGGCAATCAGCCCCAGCATTTT. The variable domain in full, with the rest retrieved from reference TRBV19 and TRBJ1-5, is DGGITQSPKYLFRKEGQNVTLSCEQNLNHDAMYWYRQDPGQGLRLIYYSQIVNDFQKGDIAEGYSVSREKKESFPLTVTSAQKNPTAFYLCASIGGAGFGNQPQHFGDGTRLSIL.

CDR3 protein: CASSRDRGSEAFF. CDR3 nucleotide sequence: TGTGCCAGCAGTCGGGACAGGGGAAGCGAAGCTTTCTTT. J is TRBJ1-1 and V is TRBV2; TRBD1 agrees at 10 bases. V was clipped by 5 bases and J by 8 bases; unmatched bases: 5. The CDR3 has 13 amino acids. The germline CDR1 and CDR2 sequences are SNHLY and FYNNEI.

The chain is built from TRBV19 and TRBJ2-2; the D is unclear. Trimming removed 1 base at V and 2 bases at J, with 5 bases between. In germline, CDR1 is LNHDA, CDR2 SQIVND (reference sequence). This CDR3 has 14 amino acids. CDR3 sequence (DNA): TGTGCCAGTAGTATAGGACAAAACACCGGGGAGCTGTTTTTT. Encoded protein: CASSIGQNTGELFF. The complete variable domain, with remaining parts taken from reference TRBV19 and TRBJ2-2, reads DGGITQSPKYLFRKEGQNVTLSCEQNLNHDAMYWYRQDPGQGLRLIYYSQIVNDFQKGDIAEGYSVSREKKESFPLTVTSAQKNPTAFYLCASSIGQNTGELFFGEGSRLTVL.

The chain links TRBV5-5 to TRBJ2-1, with a tentative D call TRBD2 (6 bases). Deletions cut 6 bases from V and 10 bases from J, with 14 bases between. Germline CDR1 SGHKS, CDR2 YYEKEE (reference sequence). This CDR3 region has 12 residues. In nucleotides, the CDR3 is TGTGCCAGCAACACGGGACTTACCGAGCAGTTCTTC. Protein product: CASNTGLTEQFF.

The rearrangement uses TRBV7-8 and TRBJ2-5; D remains ambiguous. In germline, CDR1 is SGHVS, CDR2 FQNEAQ. CDR3 length: 13 residues. Trimming removed 1 base at V and 4 bases at J, with 7 bases between. The CDR3 sequence is CASSLGPLETQYF. CDR3 in DNA: TGTGCCAGCAGCTTAGGGCCCCTAGAGACCCAGTACTTC. Based on the CDR3 plus reference TRBV7-8 and TRBJ2-5, the full variable domain is GAGVSQSPRYKVAKRGQDVALRCDPISGHVSLFWYQQALGQGPEFLTYFQNEAQLDKSGLPSDRFFAERPEGSVSTLKIQRTQQEDSAVYLCASSLGPLETQYFGPGTRLLVL.

The table lists this clone with a count of one. The rearrangement joins TRBV5-4 to TRBJ2-5; D may be TRBD1 (6 bases). This CDR3 has 15 residues. Trimming cost V 1 base and J 5 bases, with 15 bases left between them. Looked up from germline, CDR1 is SGHNT and CDR2 is YYREEE (reference sequence). CDR3 sequence reads: CASSLPTGFEETQYF. CDR3 DNA sequence: TGTGCCAGCAGCTTGCCTACAGGGTTTGAGGAGACCCAGTACTTC.

V and J are TRBV5-1 and TRBJ2-1; 13 nucleotides match TRBD2. V shed 4 bases, J shed 7 bases, and the junction held 8 bases outside the gene matches. The CDR3 extends over 16 amino acids. Germline V gives CDR1 SGHRS, CDR2 YFSETQ. The CDR3 sequence is CASSGGLAGPRNEQFF. In DNA, the CDR3 is TGCGCCAGCAGCGGGGGACTAGCGGGGCCCCGTAATGAGCAGTTCTTC.

This clone occurred a few times. This chain joins TRBV9 and TRBJ2-3; no clear D gene. This CDR3 spans 13 amino acids. With 0 bases removed from V and 4 bases from J, the gap between germline ends came to 6 bases. Germline lookup yields CDR1 SGDLS and CDR2 YYNGEE. CDR3 loop: CASSVEVPDTQYF. The DNA of the CDR3 is TGTGCCAGCAGCGTAGAAGTTCCAGATACGCAGTATTTT. The entire variable domain, with the rest obtained from reference TRBV9 and TRBJ2-3, is as follows: DSGVTQTPKHLITATGQRVTLRCSPRSGDLSVYWYQQSLDQGLQFLIQYYNGEERAKGNILERFSAQQFPDLHSELNLSSLELGDSALYFCASSVEVPDTQYFGPGTRLTVL.

This rearrangement joins TRBV7-9 to TRBJ2-5, with TRBD1 matching over 7 bases. Trimming at V came to 5 bases and at J to 5 bases, leaving 14 bases not matched to a gene. The CDR3 runs 16 residues. The germline gives CDR1 SEHNR, CDR2 FQNEAQ (reference sequence). The CDR3 DNA reads TGTGCCAGCAGCACCCTAGGGAAAGGGGGCGGGGAGACCCAGTACTTC. Residues: CASSTLGKGGGETQYF. The whole variable domain, remainder taken from reference TRBV7-9 and TRBJ2-5, is DTGVSQNPRHKITKRGQNVTFRCDPISEHNRLYWYRQTLGQGPEFLTYFQNEAQLEKSRLLSDRFSAERPKGSFSTLEIQRTEQGDSAMYLCASSTLGKGGGETQYFGPGTRLLVL.

The chain joins TRBV5-4 to TRBJ1-1; no clear D. CDR1 SGHNT and CDR2 YYREEE come from the germline V gene (reference sequence). V was trimmed by 2 bases and J by 1 base, leaving 9 bases between them. This CDR3 has 14 amino acids. The CDR3 protein is CASSFAYSNTEAFF. The CDR3 coding sequence is TGTGCCAGCAGCTTTGCATACTCGAACACTGAAGCTTTCTTT.

In this sample, this clone turned up once. The chain recombines TRBV18 with TRBJ2-1, with 9 positions matching TRBD2. Trimming cost V 2 bases and J 5 bases; bases outside gene matches: 1. Germline V lookup: CDR1 KGHSH, CDR2 LQKENI. CDR3 length equals 14 residues. CDR3 in amino acids: CASSPAGGDNEQFF. CDR3 nucleotide sequence: TGTGCCAGCTCACCAGCGGGAGGGGACAATGAGCAGTTCTTC.

This clone has more than one count but fewer than ten. V gene TRBV5-1 combines with J gene TRBJ1-1; TRBD1 matches 8 bases. Germline CDR1 is SGHRS and CDR2 is YFSETQ. Trimming cost V 0 bases and J 6 bases; bases outside gene matches: 4. This CDR3 contains 14 residues. The CDR3 region has the DNA TGCGCCAGCAGCTTGGGACAGGGGTACGCTGAAGCTTTCTTT. Translating gives CASSLGQGYAEAFF. Full variable domain (rest looked up from reference TRBV5-1 and TRBJ1-1): KAGVTQTPRYLIKTRGQQVTLSCSPISGHRSVSWYQQTPGQGLQFLFEYFSETQRNKGNFPGRFSGRQFSNSRSEMNVSTLELGDSALYLCASSLGQGYAEAFFGQGTRLTVV.

V and J are TRBV24-1 and TRBJ1-1; TRBD1 matches 12 bases. CDR1 is KGHDR and CDR2 is SFDVKD in the germline V gene. V trimming: 3 bases; J trimming: 10 bases; junction bases outside the gene matches: 5. CDR3 size: 14 residues. CDR3 residues: CATSDGTGGSGAFF. CDR3 in DNA: TGTGCCACCAGTGATGGGACAGGGGGCTCGGGAGCTTTCTTT.

The chain combines TRBV5-1 with TRBJ1-6, with TRBD1 identical over 8 bases. V shed 4 bases and J 6 bases; nucleotides not matched to a gene: 15. The CDR3 has 18 amino acids. The germline V gene encodes CDR1 SGHRS and CDR2 YFSETQ. For the CDR3, the DNA is TGCGCCAGCAGCCCGAAGGACAGGGAGGACGCCGGTAATTCACCCCTCCACTTT. Its translation: CASSPKDREDAGNSPLHF.

In this sample, this clone turned up once. This chain uses TRBV2 with TRBJ2-7, with a tentative D call TRBD2 (6 bases). V lost 5 bases and J 4 bases, leaving 15 bases between the germline ends. The CDR3 length is 14 residues. The germline gives CDR1 SNHLY, CDR2 FYNNEI. In DNA form, the CDR3 reads TGTGCCAGCAGTACTCGCGGGGATAATTACGAGCAGTACTTC. It codes for CASSTRGDNYEQYF.

The chain recombines TRBV29-1 with TRBJ2-3; 8 bases align to TRBD2. The CDR3 sequence is 13 residues long. V was clipped by 7 bases and J by 4 bases; unmatched bases: 7. Per germline, CDR1 SQVTM and CDR2 ANQGSEA. Here the CDR3 DNA reads TGCAGCGCCGGCGGGAGGTTGTCAGATACGCAGTATTTT. Translation: CSAGGRLSDTQYF.

The chain couples TRBV7-8 to TRBJ2-2; maybe TRBD2 (5 bases). This CDR3 has 19 amino acids. Trimming left V 0 bases short and J 2 bases short, with 19 bases between. CDR1 and CDR2 from the germline V gene are SGHVS and FQNEAQ. The CDR3: CASSLAPDGGFYNTGELFF. DNA of the CDR3: TGTGCCAGCAGCTTAGCGCCGGATGGAGGTTTTTATAACACCGGGGAGCTGTTTTTT.

CDR3 DNA sequence: TGTGCCAGTAGCCTCTCCCGCGCAGCTTTCTTT. Protein: CASSLSRAAFF. The chain carries TRBV19 and TRBJ1-1; no clear D gene. Germline V gene lookup returns CDR1 LNHDA and CDR2 SQIVND (reference sequence). The V gene lost 6 bases and the J gene lost 10 bases, with 12 bases spanning the gap. This CDR3 is built from 11 residues.

J is TRBJ1-1 and V is TRBV5-1; no clear D. Germline values: CDR1 SGHRS, CDR2 YFSETQ. V lost 3 bases and J 3 bases, leaving 6 bases between the germline ends. This CDR3 has 12 residues. In nucleotides, the CDR3 is TGCGCCAGCAGCTCCATGGACACTGAAGCTTTCTTT. This codes for CASSSMDTEAFF.